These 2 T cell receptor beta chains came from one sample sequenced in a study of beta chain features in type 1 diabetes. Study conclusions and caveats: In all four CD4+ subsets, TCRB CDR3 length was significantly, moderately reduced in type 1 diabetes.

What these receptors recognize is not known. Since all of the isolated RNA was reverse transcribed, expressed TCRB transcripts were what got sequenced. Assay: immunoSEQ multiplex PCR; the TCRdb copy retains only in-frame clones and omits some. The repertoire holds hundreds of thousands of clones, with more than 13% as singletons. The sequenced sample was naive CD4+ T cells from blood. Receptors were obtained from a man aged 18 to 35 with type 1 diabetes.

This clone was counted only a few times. The CDR3 DNA reads TGTGCCAGCAGCGTACCATCACTCGTCGGCTCCTACAATGAGCAGTTCTTC. Translated: CASSVPSLVGSYNEQFF. The rearrangement links TRBV9 to TRBJ2-1, with D unresolved. V lost 1 base and J lost 0, with 14 bases in between. The CDR3 is made up of 17 amino acids. CDR1 and CDR2 from the germline V gene are SGDLS and YYNGEE.

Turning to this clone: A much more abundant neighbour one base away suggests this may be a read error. As DNA, the CDR3 is TGTGCCAGCAGCCCCGGGGAGACCCAGTACTTC. Translating gives CASSPGETQYF. The chain carries TRBV11-1 and TRBJ2-5; D gene uncertain. V lost 5 bases and J 5 bases, leaving 6 bases between the germline ends. Germline V gene lookup returns CDR1 SGHAT and CDR2 FQDESV (reference sequence). This CDR3 has 11 residues. The full variable domain, in which reference TRBV11-1 and TRBJ2-5 provide the parts outside the CDR3, is EAEVAQSPRYKITEKSQAVAFWCDPISGHATLYWYRQILGQGPELLVQFQDESVVDDSQLPKDRFSAERLKGVDSTLKIQPAELGDSAMYLCASSPGETQYFGPGTRLLVL.